These T cell receptor beta chains were read from a single sample in a study of blood T cell repertoires in COVID-19. Repertoires were generated with immunoSEQ multiplex PCR, while TCRdb's copy carries only in-frame clones and drops some. Seen here are some 350,000 clones, over 75% observed once, and the top ten hold under 6%. The specimen was PBMCs or T cells enriched from blood (not recorded which). All receptors come from a man aged 25-45 years who had recovered from COVID-19. Each CDR3 is given with its conserved first and last residue. The D gene is left open where the match is weak. Size is omitted from some rows. Given values are once, few, many or a class for expanded clones.

TRBD1	TRBV18	TRBJ2-7	.	CASSPGTGNEQYF	TGTGCCAGCTCACCGGGGACAGGGAACGAGCAGTACTTC
TRBD2	TRBV5-5	TRBJ2-1	.	CASSLASGDSYNEQFF	TGTGCCAGCAGCTTGGCTAGCGGGGACTCCTACAATGAGCAGTTCTTC
TRBD2	TRBV11-2	TRBJ2-7	.	CASSLAGTSGAHTYEQYF	TGTGCCAGCAGCTTAGCGGGGACTAGCGGGGCGCACACCTACGAGCAGTACTTC
TRBD2	TRBV28	TRBJ2-7	.	CATTGGGQYF	TGTGCCACCACCGGGGGGGGGCAGTACTTC
.	TRBV19	TRBJ2-2	.	CASSPTGPPNTGELFF	TGTGCCAGTAGTCCCACAGGGCCCCCGAACACCGGGGAGCTGTTTTTT
.	TRBV21-1	TRBJ1-2	few	CASNSRPRAWDGYTF	TGTGCCAGCAACTCACGGCCCAGGGCTTGGGATGGCTACACCTTC
.	TRBV2	TRBJ1-5	.	CASSEEVGRGQPQHF	TGTGCCAGCAGTGAAGAGGTCGGCAGGGGACAGCCCCAGCATTTT
.	TRBV5-1	TRBJ1-4	few	CASSITATASEKLFF	TGCGCCAGCAGCATTACAGCCACTGCTTCTGAAAAACTGTTTTTT
TRBD1	TRBV5-1	TRBJ2-5	once	CASSQGQVEETQYF	TGCGCCAGCAGCCAGGGACAGGTAGAAGAGACCCAGTACTTC
TRBD1	TRBV5-4	TRBJ1-1	.	CASSPYPGTGGAGEAFF	TGTGCCAGCAGCCCTTACCCCGGGACAGGGGGCGCGGGTGAAGCTTTCTTT
.	TRBV6-5	TRBJ1-2	.	CASSRNTGVYGYTF	TGTGCCAGCAGTCGAAATACCGGAGTCTATGGCTACACCTTC
.	TRBV4-1	TRBJ1-5	once	CASSLRGGRGGNQPQHF	TGCGCCAGCAGCCTCCGGGGAGGCCGGGGAGGCAATCAGCCCCAGCATTTT
TRBD2	TRBV5-4	TRBJ2-3	once	CASTATHGASGGNVDTQYF	TGTGCCAGCACCGCGACACATGGCGCTAGCGGGGGGAATGTAGATACGCAGTATTTT
.	TRBV30	TRBJ1-4	.	CAWSSMHGEKLFF	TGTGCCTGGAGTAGCATGCACGGTGAAAAACTGTTTTTT
.	TRBV30	TRBJ2-6	.	CAWDRERGANVLTF	TGTGCCTGGGACCGGGAAAGAGGGGCCAACGTCCTGACTTTC
.	TRBV5-1	TRBJ1-1	.	CASSLTGTENTEAFF	TGCGCCAGCAGCCTAACCGGGACTGAAAACACTGAAGCTTTCTTT
TRBD2	TRBV10-3	TRBJ2-7	many	CAILTTSGGLYEQYF	TGTGCCATCCTAACGACTAGCGGGGGTTTGTACGAGCAGTACTTC
.	TRBV5-1	TRBJ1-4	once	CASTEKGDIYEKLFF	TGCGCCAGCACCGAAAAGGGGGATATTTATGAAAAACTGTTTTTT
.	TRBV7-9	TRBJ2-2	.	CASSQGQGGNTGELFF	TGTGCCAGCAGCCAGGGACAAGGGGGGAACACCGGGGAGCTGTTTTTT
.	TRBV28	TRBJ1-6	.	CASSFSGDSPLHF	TGTGCCAGCAGTTTTTCGGGGGATTCACCCCTCCACTTT
TRBD1	TRBV28	TRBJ2-5	once	CASSYRDRGRETQYF	TGTGCCAGCAGCTACCGGGACAGGGGGCGTGAGACCCAGTACTTC
.	TRBV5-6	TRBJ2-1	.	CASSQIRDEQFF	TGTGCCAGCAGCCAAATCCGCGATGAGCAGTTCTTC
.	TRBV19	TRBJ1-2	.	CASSMNSLGYTF	TGTGCCAGTAGTATGAACAGTCTTGGCTACACCTTC
TRBD1	TRBV6-5	TRBJ2-1	.	CASTNRQGVGNEQFF	TGTGCCAGCACCAATCGACAGGGAGTTGGCAATGAGCAGTTCTTC
.	TRBV2	TRBJ1-4	once	CASKREGSRNEKLFF	TGTGCCAGCAAACGGGAGGGCAGCCGTAATGAAAAACTGTTTTTT
TRBD1	TRBV7-9	TRBJ1-3	.	CASSTDRTRRNTIYF	TGTGCCAGCAGCACGGACAGGACACGGCGAAACACCATATATTTT
.	TRBV18	TRBJ1-3	.	CASSRSSGTASSGNTIYF	TGTGCCAGCTCAAGGTCGTCAGGGACTGCGAGCTCTGGAAACACCATATATTTT
.	TRBV19	TRBJ2-5	.	CASSIDPGLQETQYF	TGTGCCAGTAGTATAGATCCCGGACTTCAAGAGACCCAGTACTTC
TRBD1	TRBV7-3	TRBJ1-2	once	CASSPGQGYGYTF	TGTGCCAGCAGCCCGGGACAGGGGTATGGCTACACCTTC
.	TRBV10-1	TRBJ2-1	.	CASSYSVNYNEQFF	TGCGCCAGCTCCTATAGCGTAAACTACAATGAGCAGTTCTTC
TRBD1	TRBV4-1	TRBJ1-6	.	CASSQWTGDNSPLHF	TGCGCCAGCAGCCAATGGACAGGGGATAATTCACCCCTCCACTTT
TRBD1	TRBV9	TRBJ2-1	.	CASSVQGEYNEQFF	TGTGCCAGCAGCGTGCAGGGGGAATACAATGAGCAGTTCTTC
TRBD1	TRBV11-2	TRBJ2-4	.	CASSSRTGVAIQYF	TGTGCCAGCAGCTCCCGGACAGGGGTGGCCATTCAGTACTTC
.	TRBV28	TRBJ1-2	.	CASRSRGIYGYTF	TGTGCCAGCAGGTCGAGGGGGATCTATGGCTACACCTTC
TRBD1	TRBV2	TRBJ1-6	.	CASSTRTGEDSPLHF	TGTGCCAGCAGTACAAGGACAGGGGAGGATTCACCCCTCCACTTT
TRBD1	TRBV3-1/TRBV3-2	TRBJ2-2	.	CASSHMTGTGELFF	TGTGCCAGCAGCCACATGACAGGGACCGGGGAGCTGTTTTTT
.	TRBV27	TRBJ2-3	.	CASSPLLGGVPDTQYF	TGTGCCAGCAGTCCCCTTTTGGGCGGGGTGCCAGATACGCAGTATTTT
.	TRBV10-1	TRBJ2-2	.	CASSERQAGELFF	TGCGCCAGCAGTGAGAGACAGGCCGGGGAGCTGTTTTTT
.	TRBV10-1	TRBJ2-5	.	CASSDIGGAGTQYF	TGCGCCAGCAGTGATATCGGCGGGGCTGGGACCCAGTACTTC
.	TRBV27	TRBJ2-1	.	CASSVGASLLLYNEQFF	TGTGCCAGCAGTGTAGGGGCCAGCTTACTTCTATACAATGAGCAGTTCTTC
TRBD1	TRBV28	TRBJ1-5	.	CASSLDRGDQPQHF	TGTGCCAGCAGCCTGGACAGGGGGGATCAGCCCCAGCATTTT
TRBD1	TRBV3-1/TRBV3-2	TRBJ2-7	.	CASSRVRGHYEQYF	TGTGCCAGCAGCAGGGTAAGGGGGCACTACGAGCAGTACTTC
.	TRBV29-1	TRBJ2-2	once	CSVEEEYGELFF	TGCAGCGTTGAGGAGGAGTACGGGGAGCTGTTTTTT
TRBD2	TRBV5-4	TRBJ2-3	.	CASSLGLAGTDTQYF	TGTGCCAGCAGCTTGGGACTAGCGGGGACAGATACGCAGTATTTT
.	TRBV19	TRBJ1-2	.	CASTQQGYGYTF	TGTGCCAGTACTCAACAGGGTTATGGCTACACCTTC
TRBD2	TRBV7-6	TRBJ2-2	.	CASSPAGLNTGELFF	TGTGCCAGCAGCCCAGCGGGGCTAAACACCGGGGAGCTGTTTTTT